These T cell receptor beta chains were read from a single sample in a study of T cells after posttransplantation cyclophosphamide. Using immunoSEQ multiplex PCR, the repertoire was profiled, and TCRdb retains in-frame clones only, with some absent. This sample has 5,000 or so clones and no singletons, with under 30% in the ten largest. The input for sequencing was PBMCs, taken 350 to 400 days after allogeneic stem cell transplant with posttransplant cyclophosphamide. Every receptor here comes from a male patient aged 60-69 years who received an allogeneic stem cell transplant from a related donor, was CMV-positive, and had acute GVHD only. Among the T cells, some may be from the graft donor. CDR3s include the opening cysteine and the closing phenylalanine or tryptophan. The order of the fields is clone size, D gene, V gene, J gene, CDR3 protein, CDR3 DNA. The D gene is left open where the match is weak. Clone size appears in some rows only: once, few, many, or a class for an expanded clone.

clone size: many; D gene: TRBD2; V gene: TRBV5-1; J gene: TRBJ2-1; CDR3 protein: CASSLDRTSGRGSEQFF; CDR3 DNA: TGCGCCAGCAGCTTGGATCGTACTAGCGGGAGGGGGAGTGAGCAGTTCTTC
clone size: many; D gene: TRBD1; V gene: TRBV5-1; J gene: TRBJ1-4; CDR3 protein: CASTAGQYGEKLFF; CDR3 DNA: TGCGCCAGCACCGCGGGACAGTATGGTGAAAAACTGTTTTTT
clone size: medium-sized; D gene: TRBD1; V gene: TRBV11-3; J gene: TRBJ2-7; CDR3 protein: CASSPRQGSYEQYF; CDR3 DNA: TGTGCCAGCAGCCCCCGACAGGGAAGCTACGAGCAGTACTTC
clone size: many; D gene: -; V gene: TRBV7-6; J gene: TRBJ1-1; CDR3 protein: CASSPGSGKTEAFF; CDR3 DNA: TGTGCCAGCAGCCCCGGGTCGGGGAAGACTGAAGCTTTCTTT
clone size: many; D gene: TRBD1; V gene: TRBV7-8; J gene: TRBJ1-1; CDR3 protein: CASSLEWTGDGEAFF; CDR3 DNA: TGTGCCAGCAGCTTAGAGTGGACAGGGGATGGCGAGGCTTTCTTT
clone size: few; D gene: TRBD1; V gene: TRBV18; J gene: TRBJ2-5; CDR3 protein: CASSPPGQVRETQYF; CDR3 DNA: TGTGCCAGCTCACCACCTGGACAGGTTCGAGAGACCCAGTACTTC
clone size: many; D gene: -; V gene: TRBV9; J gene: TRBJ1-3; CDR3 protein: CASSRDSGNTIYF; CDR3 DNA: TGTGCCAGCAGCCGAGACTCTGGAAACACCATATATTTT
clone size: many; D gene: TRBD2; V gene: TRBV19; J gene: TRBJ2-3; CDR3 protein: CASSISRGLAATQYF; CDR3 DNA: TGTGCCAGTAGTATTTCTCGGGGACTAGCGGCTACGCAGTATTTT
clone size: many; D gene: TRBD1; V gene: TRBV6-9; J gene: TRBJ2-7; CDR3 protein: CASSRPDREVRDEQYF; CDR3 DNA: TGTGCCAGCAGCCGCCCCGACAGGGAAGTACGAGACGAGCAGTACTTC
clone size: few; D gene: -; V gene: TRBV18; J gene: TRBJ2-3; CDR3 protein: CASSPPYLSTDTQYF; CDR3 DNA: TGTGCCAGCTCACCTCCCTACCTCAGCACAGATACGCAGTATTTT
clone size: many; D gene: -; V gene: TRBV27; J gene: TRBJ2-2; CDR3 protein: CASSLLSTFGELFF; CDR3 DNA: TGTGCCAGCAGTTTGCTATCAACCTTCGGGGAGCTGTTTTTT
clone size: many; D gene: TRBD2; V gene: TRBV5-1; J gene: TRBJ2-5; CDR3 protein: CASSGGGTSGSETQYF; CDR3 DNA: TGCGCCAGCAGCGGGGGGGGGACTAGCGGCTCGGAGACCCAGTACTTC
clone size: many; D gene: TRBD1; V gene: TRBV7-2; J gene: TRBJ1-1; CDR3 protein: CASSPQGGRNTEAFF; CDR3 DNA: TGTGCCAGCAGCCCCCAGGGGGGAAGAAACACTGAAGCTTTCTTT
clone size: many; D gene: TRBD1; V gene: TRBV10-3; J gene: TRBJ1-6; CDR3 protein: CAISALFGTGDNSPLHF; CDR3 DNA: TGTGCCATCAGTGCTCTATTCGGGACAGGAGATAATTCACCCCTCCACTTT
clone size: many; D gene: TRBD1; V gene: TRBV25-1; J gene: TRBJ1-2; CDR3 protein: CASSGQTGDYGYTF; CDR3 DNA: TGTGCCAGCAGTGGACAAACAGGGGACTATGGCTACACCTTC
clone size: many; D gene: -; V gene: TRBV4-3; J gene: TRBJ1-3; CDR3 protein: CASSRQESSGNTIYF; CDR3 DNA: TGCGCCAGCAGCCGACAGGAAAGCTCTGGAAACACCATATATTTT
clone size: medium-sized; D gene: TRBD1; V gene: TRBV5-4; J gene: TRBJ1-1; CDR3 protein: CASSVGQGITEAFF; CDR3 DNA: TGTGCCAGCAGCGTGGGACAGGGAATCACTGAAGCTTTCTTT
clone size: many; D gene: -; V gene: TRBV29-1; J gene: TRBJ1-1; CDR3 protein: CSAIGTGQRTEAFF; CDR3 DNA: TGCAGCGCAATAGGGACTGGGCAAAGAACTGAAGCTTTCTTT
clone size: -; D gene: TRBD2; V gene: TRBV9; J gene: TRBJ2-7; CDR3 protein: CASSVAAGGSYEQYF; CDR3 DNA: TGTGCCAGCAGCGTAGCGGCGGGAGGGTCCTACGAGCAGTACTTC
clone size: many; D gene: -; V gene: TRBV25-1; J gene: TRBJ2-1; CDR3 protein: CASRTIGDNEQFF; CDR3 DNA: TGTGCCAGCAGGACCATCGGGGACAATGAGCAGTTCTTC
clone size: few; D gene: TRBD2; V gene: TRBV7-8; J gene: TRBJ2-7; CDR3 protein: CATLREGGAYEQYF; CDR3 DNA: TGTGCCACCCTCCGGGAGGGAGGGGCCTACGAGCAGTACTTC
clone size: many; D gene: -; V gene: TRBV18; J gene: TRBJ2-7; CDR3 protein: CASSPLQELYF; CDR3 DNA: TGTGCCAGCTCACCACTCCAAGAGTTATACTTC
clone size: many; D gene: -; V gene: TRBV5-4; J gene: TRBJ2-2; CDR3 protein: CASTRGNTGELFF; CDR3 DNA: TGTGCCAGCACACGGGGGAACACCGGGGAGCTGTTTTTT
clone size: many; D gene: TRBD1; V gene: TRBV28; J gene: TRBJ2-1; CDR3 protein: CASSPDPKDRGNYNEQFF; CDR3 DNA: TGTGCCAGCAGTCCTGACCCAAAAGACAGGGGGAACTACAATGAGCAGTTCTTC
clone size: many; D gene: -; V gene: TRBV6-5; J gene: TRBJ2-1; CDR3 protein: CASSYSKSPYNEQFF; CDR3 DNA: TGTGCCAGCAGTTACTCGAAGAGCCCCTACAATGAGCAGTTCTTC
clone size: many; D gene: TRBD2; V gene: TRBV27; J gene: TRBJ2-3; CDR3 protein: CASSGLAVSTDTQYF; CDR3 DNA: TGTGCCAGCAGTGGACTAGCTGTGAGCACAGATACGCAGTATTTT
clone size: medium-sized; D gene: -; V gene: TRBV5-1; J gene: TRBJ1-1; CDR3 protein: CASSTPARDNEAFF; CDR3 DNA: TGCGCCAGCAGCACACCCGCCCGGGACAATGAAGCTTTCTTT
clone size: -; D gene: -; V gene: TRBV5-1; J gene: TRBJ1-1; CDR3 protein: CASGLSGVGNTEASF; CDR3 DNA: TGCGCCAGCGGCCTATCGGGGGTTGGGAACACTGAAGCTTCCTTT
clone size: medium-sized; D gene: -; V gene: TRBV20-1; J gene: TRBJ2-7; CDR3 protein: CSARLLREQYF; CDR3 DNA: TGCAGTGCTAGGCTGCTTCGGGAGCAGTACTTC
clone size: many; D gene: TRBD1; V gene: TRBV5-6; J gene: TRBJ1-6; CDR3 protein: CASSLGGTGGYNSPLHF; CDR3 DNA: TGTGCCAGCAGCCTGGGGGGGACAGGCGGTTATAATTCACCCCTCCACTTT
clone size: many; D gene: -; V gene: TRBV9; J gene: TRBJ2-3; CDR3 protein: CASSPLVEDTQYF; CDR3 DNA: TGTGCCAGCAGCCCCCTAGTAGAAGATACGCAGTATTTT
clone size: many; D gene: TRBD2; V gene: TRBV2; J gene: TRBJ2-2; CDR3 protein: CASKGAGRASGELFF; CDR3 DNA: TGTGCCAGCAAAGGAGCGGGACGCGCCAGCGGGGAGCTGTTTTTT
clone size: many; D gene: -; V gene: TRBV5-1; J gene: TRBJ1-5; CDR3 protein: CASSKTPRHDGNQPQHF; CDR3 DNA: TGCGCCAGCAGCAAGACCCCCAGACACGACGGCAATCAGCCCCAGCATTTT
clone size: many; D gene: TRBD2; V gene: TRBV7-9; J gene: TRBJ2-5; CDR3 protein: CASSLREGTQYF; CDR3 DNA: TGTGCCAGCAGCTTACGGGAGGGGACCCAGTACTTC